Sequencing of this T cell receptor beta chain was carried out in a study of response to subunit inactivated influenza vaccine (dated by TCRdb to 2017 to 2018). In terms of the full investigation: To follow how T cells responded to a trivalent subunit inactivated influenza vaccine, the researchers relied on deep quantitative profiling of the T cell receptor repertoire.

Preparation of the library involved RT-PCR. The instrument given in TCRdb is Illumina HiSeq 2500. Clones were called with MiXCR by TCRdb after fastp trimmed the public reads at Q25, and only in-frame beta chains were retained. A single entry per CDR3 protein holds the most common genes and DNA from its merged rows. The sample includes some 520,000 distinct CDR3 sequences, with 16% observed a single time. 3% of the sample is in the top ten clones. Unmatched junction bases come to 7, with V trimmed by 11 bases and J by 4 bases. The cysteine opens and the phenylalanine closes a CDR3 of 14 amino acids. Only the CDR3 part of the read is kept: 42 bases, read in frame from the first base. The germline V gene yields ENHRY for CDR1 and SYGVKD for CDR2. The sample holds a few counts of this clonotype. Its antigen remains undetermined. No base quality information exists; no much larger clone differs at one position.

The paper's findings and limits, for the study overall: The authors suggested that each seasonal influenza vaccination may recruit only a limited number of new T cells.

Here the sequenced sample was CD4+ T cells sorted from PBMCs, taken around 25 months after vaccination. The sequence derives from a man in his fifties or sixties who received an inactivated influenza vaccine. Donor details come from another sample of the same person, matched by shared clones. The chain links TRBV10-3 with TRBJ2-2, with 10 junctional bases fitting TRBD1. The CDR3 protein is CALRTGGITGELFF. The DNA reads TGTGCCCTACGGACAGGGGGAATCACCGGGGAGCTGTTTTTT.